These T cell receptor beta chains were read from a single sample in a study of T cells expressing NK-cell markers. Each CDR3 protein gets one entry in TCRdb, which reprocessed the 5' RACE reads and gives no DNA. The repertoire table contains about 550,000 distinct CDR3 sequences. Sequencing input: blood T cells: a sorted CD56 or NKG2C T cell subset, CD4+ or CD8+ T cells, or bulk PBMC T cells (not recorded which). These receptor sequences come from a young man in good health. CDR3s include the opening cysteine and the closing phenylalanine or tryptophan.

v_call,j_call,cdr3_aa
TRBV9,TRBJ2-1,CASSADRRYNEQFF
TRBV19,TRBJ2-3,CASSSGLVFGTDTQYF
TRBV5-1,TRBJ2-4,CASTLKAWLVVGMGEAKNIQYF
TRBV10-3,TRBJ2-3,CAISPDVSTDTQYF
TRBV4-1,TRBJ2-3,CASSHPASTDTQYF
TRBV5-1,TRBJ2-3,CASTASGSIDTQYF
TRBV27,TRBJ2-7,CASSLSGQGAEQYF
TRBV5-5,TRBJ2-3,CASSGGPPSPDTQYF
TRBV19,TRBJ1-2,CASSRYRAGYGYTF
TRBV2,TRBJ2-1,CASRGTSGVPSYNEQFF
TRBV2,TRBJ2-2,CASRDRGPGELFF
TRBV12-3/TRBV12-4,TRBJ1-2,CASSPQAVGGYTF
TRBV20-1,TRBJ2-3,CSARRSDRGRTDTQYF
TRBV7-9,TRBJ2-1,CASSPPPGSYNEQFF
TRBV5-1,TRBJ1-1,CASSQTGTGLATEAFF
TRBV11-2,TRBJ1-5,CASSEGVGSNQPQHF
TRBV7-2,TRBJ1-4,CASRRQGSGEKLFF
TRBV5-6,TRBJ2-5,CASRNPGLIQETQYF
TRBV7-3,TRBJ2-3,CASRGSGGGSLYF
TRBV12-3/TRBV12-4,TRBJ2-1,CASSLALGGGVSYNEQFF
TRBV14,TRBJ2-3,CASSQSGTYTDTQYF
TRBV14,TRBJ2-1,CASSHPGTSATNEQFF
TRBV6-5,TRBJ2-1,CASSYNEAINEQFF
TRBV20-1,TRBJ2-1,CSARDLGGRALEQFF
TRBV7-8,TRBJ2-1,CASSLRREIHNEQFF
TRBV6-1,TRBJ1-1,CASSEARVNTEAFF
TRBV5-1,TRBJ2-1,CASSLERTSGSGNEQFF
TRBV5-1,TRBJ1-1,CASMKANTEAFF
TRBV29-1,TRBJ2-1,CSVEEVGVGEQFF
TRBV6-6,TRBJ2-1,CASSYATDEQFF
TRBV7-6,TRBJ2-2,CASSLEALVGELFF
TRBV20-1,TRBJ1-4,CSASQRDYDGEKLFF
TRBV3-1,TRBJ2-1,CASSQDNEREVLNEQFF
TRBV9,TRBJ2-6,CASSPQGLPGANVLTF
TRBV29-1,TRBJ2-2,CSVGPVGTGELFF
TRBV20-1,TRBJ2-3,CSARRVKGSSGTSGRTDTQYF
TRBV14,TRBJ2-1,CASSQVTSGPYNEQFF
TRBV25-1,TRBJ2-5,CASSIGTAYQETQYF
TRBV19,TRBJ1-1,CATRGSLNTEAFF
TRBV20-1,TRBJ2-3,CSASRLHQDTQYF
TRBV3-1,TRBJ2-5,CASSLARYFETQYF
TRBV12-5,TRBJ1-5,CASGLGDPPTTHF
TRBV20-1,TRBJ2-1,CSGGGGDEQFF
TRBV19,TRBJ2-7,CASSYTGGNEQYF
TRBV2,TRBJ2-6,CASKGDNGANVLTF
TRBV5-1,TRBJ2-1,CASSLGRGGITYNEQFF
TRBV5-5,TRBJ2-1,CASSLASSGRFNEQFF
TRBV27,TRBJ1-5,CASSETPDGGNQPQHF
TRBV4-1,TRBJ1-1,CASSQVGRTQLNTEAFF
TRBV7-2,TRBJ2-3,CASSPRLAASTDTQYF
TRBV6-2/TRBV6-3,TRBJ2-1,CASSSSSTGEQFF
TRBV5-5,TRBJ1-1,CASTSAQTLNTEAFF
TRBV4-2,TRBJ2-7,CASSQEGTGAYEQYF
TRBV6-1,TRBJ1-1,CASSETSVARATEAFF
TRBV25-1,TRBJ1-6,CASRDGNSPLHF